The T cell receptor (beta chain) under discussion was sequenced for a study of OX40 agonist ivuxolimab in advanced cancers. Overall study: Patients got intravenous ivuxolimab at 0.01 to 10 mg/kg every 2 weeks. Every patient in dose escalation had hepatocellular carcinoma, melanoma, renal cell or head and neck cancer.

Profiling relied on immunoSEQ multiplex PCR, and the TCRdb table lists in-frame clones only, not all of them. The profile shows 66,000 or so clones, 82% of them singletons. V shed 4 bases and J shed 8 bases, with 15 bases lying between them. The CDR3 contains 14 residues. The V gene's germline CDR1 is SGHVS and CDR2 FQNEAQ. This clone showed up just a few times. The sample in question was CD4+ or CD8+ T cells sorted from blood, obtained in a trial of the OX40 agonist ivuxolimab. The clonotype was recovered from an adult with an advanced solid tumor such as melanoma, head and neck, liver or kidney cancer. This chain links TRBV7-8 with TRBJ1-5; D uncertain. In nucleotides, the CDR3 is TGTGCCAGCAGCTCTGTGGGTGGGGTGGAGCCCCAGCATTTT. This sequence encodes CASSSVGGVEPQHF.